The 8 T cell receptor beta chains below were found in one sample sequenced in a study of early T cells in non-severe SARS-CoV-2 infection. Each CDR3 protein is one row after TCRdb ran MiXCR on the 5' RACE reads. This table holds approximately 81,000 distinct CDR3 sequences, 13% found once. Source material: whole blood. The receptors stem from an adult who was a healthcare worker with PCR-confirmed SARS-CoV-2 infection or an uninfected control (not recorded which).

In this sample, this clonotype turned up a few times. V and J are TRBV4-2 and TRBJ1-1; possibly TRBD1 for D (5 bases). The V end was cut by 2 bases, the J end by 2 bases, with 15 bases between. Germline V CDR1 and CDR2: LGHNA, YNFKEQ. This CDR3 has 16 amino acids. This chain's CDR3 is CASSQFGQGRNTEAFF. CDR3 bases: TGTGCCAGCAGCCAATTCGGGCAGGGCCGAAACACTGAAGCTTTCTTT.

The chain couples TRBV20-1 to TRBJ2-5; the D is unclear. V lost 5 bases and J lost 4, with 14 bases in between. Germline-derived CDR1 and CDR2 are DFQATT and SNEGSKA (reference sequence). The CDR3 spans 13 residues. The CDR3 region has the DNA TGCAGTGCTGAAGTTTCCTCCCGAGAGACCCAGTACTTC. Its protein product is CSAEVSSRETQYF.

A few counts support this clonotype. J is TRBJ2-3 and V is TRBV29-1, with 10 bases lining up with TRBD2. J lost 6 bases, V lost 6 bases, and 3 bases had no gene match. This CDR3 region has 12 residues. Germline CDR1 is SQVTM and CDR2 is ANQGSEA. The CDR3 sequence is CSVGTSEDTQYF. The CDR3 nucleotides are TGCAGCGTCGGGACTAGCGAGGATACGCAGTATTTT.

Here the CDR3 reads CSARDAELGNEKLFF. CDR3 nucleotides: TGCAGTGCTAGGGACGCGGAGTTGGGGAATGAAAAACTGTTTTTT. The rearrangement links TRBV20-1 to TRBJ1-4; D not certain. This CDR3 is built from 15 residues. The germline CDR1 and CDR2 sequences are DFQATT and SNEGSKA (reference sequence). The V end was cut by 3 bases, the J end by 5 bases, with 16 bases between.

The chain links TRBV2 to TRBJ2-5; no clear D gene. The CDR3 totals 12 residues. V dropped 4 bases and J dropped 4 bases, with 7 bases sitting between them. Germline V gene lookup returns CDR1 SNHLY and CDR2 FYNNEI. The CDR3, as DNA: TGTGCCAGCAGTGGTAGTCGAGAGACCCAGTACTTC. Its protein product is CASSGSRETQYF.

The chain couples TRBV11-1 to TRBJ1-1; 11 bases are a match to TRBD1. Germline lookup yields CDR1 SGHAT and CDR2 FQDESV (reference sequence). V lost 5 bases and J lost 1; bases outside the gene matches: 6. The CDR3 spans 16 residues. CDR3 sequence: CASSPGTGGTNTEAFF. In DNA, the CDR3 is TGTGCCAGCAGCCCCGGGACAGGGGGAACGAACACTGAAGCTTTCTTT.

The chain couples TRBV5-4 to TRBJ2-4; either TRBD1 or TRBD2 may fit D (5 bases each). V was clipped by 0 bases and J by 1 base, with 20 bases between them. The CDR3 runs to 19 residues. Germline CDR1 SGHNT, CDR2 YYREEE (reference sequence). The CDR3 DNA is TGTGCCAGCAGCTTGGGGGGGTTGCGGTTTGGCGGGGCCAAAAACATTCAGTACTTC. As protein: CASSLGGLRFGGAKNIQYF.

This clonotype was counted between two and nine times. The chain is built from TRBV5-1 and TRBJ2-7; 11 nucleotides agree with TRBD2. CDR1 is SGHRS, CDR2 YFSETQ, per germline. V lost 4 bases, J lost 6 bases, and 18 bases stayed unmatched. This CDR3 comprises 18 residues. CDR3 sequence reads: CASSPGMSIAGGPGEQYF. CDR3 DNA: TGCGCCAGCAGCCCCGGGATGTCGATAGCGGGAGGGCCGGGCGAGCAGTACTTC.